This T cell receptor (beta chain) was obtained from a study of identical twins. Findings and caveats of the study: Out-of-frame alpha sequences that twins shared showed excess low generation probability.

TCRdb redid the calling of the 5' RACE reads with MiXCR, one entry per CDR3 protein. The data hold roughly 290,000 distinct CDR3 sequences, with 7.5% to 9.5% observed a single time. This clonotype was seen at least ten times. What it binds is not known. CDR3 length: 12 amino acids. Trimming pared 8 bases from V and 4 bases from J, leaving 11 bases between. The same sample was also studied in work on yellow fever vaccine responses in identical twins.

The sequence came from a woman aged 18-29 years in good health. The sequencing input was CD8+ T cells sorted from blood. V and J are TRBV12-3 or TRBV12-4 and TRBJ2-5, with D possibly matching TRBD1 (6 bases). For the CDR3, the DNA is TGTGCCAGCGGGACAACGGGAGAGACCCAGTACTTC. Its protein is CASGTTGETQYF.